This T cell receptor (beta chain) was recorded in a study of blood T cell repertoires in COVID-19 (dated by TCRdb to about 2020). Regarding the complete study: Samples from collaborators originated in the United States, Italy and Spain and spanned both the acute and convalescent phases of COVID-19. The prospective study material was composed of cDNA or gDNA derived from T cells, B-cell-depleted T cells, or PBMCs. The dataset comprised deeply sampled blood TCRbeta repertoires from subjects exposed to, actively infected with, or recovered from COVID-19. The repertoires were made available in a free public database intended to serve as a resource for research on the immune response to SARS-CoV-2. The samples were drawn from the first 160 participants of the ongoing ImmuneRACE study and from over a thousand subjects provided by 6 global collaborators. The sample metadata nearly always contained a de-identified subject ID, COVID-19 status, age in years and sex. HLA class I and class II types, where available, came from metadata supplied by the sample provider rather than from assay-based typing. What the research found in general, with its limitations: The quantity of clinical and demographic metadata differed by source and by participant and was supplied without curation.

The immunoSEQ Assay, a bias-controlled multiplex PCR, was used to amplify TCRbeta CDR3 regions from genomic DNA. Under the source paper's analysis protocol: The number of nucleated cells in each sample was estimated from the amplification of reference gene primers within the assay. To quantify the absolute abundance of each unique TCRbeta CDR3 rearrangement, sequence reads were collapsed and filtered. For each sample, productive Simpson clonality was calculated as the square root of Simpson's diversity index across productive rearrangements. The table was pulled from immuneACCESS by TCRdb, which kept in-frame rearrangements only. Such tables lose some clones; where checked, under half of the loss comes from unresolved V genes, and the rest has no known cause. V, J and clone size were drawn from that table, and D and trimming were deduced from the DNA. This sample is represented by about 140,000 clones; 80% to 85% of them were singletons. The ten largest make up approximately 3.8% of the sample.

Concerning this clone itself: Its antigen is still unknown. There are no base qualities to consult, and no much larger clone falls within one base.

Sequences SQVTM (CDR1) and ANQGSEA (CDR2) are obtained from the germline V gene. Including the terminal cysteine and phenylalanine, the CDR3 comprises 12 residues. Kept here is only the CDR3 DNA, which spans 36 bases and is read in frame from base 1. Each collaborating institution followed its own protocols to collect whole blood in K2EDTA tubes. For TCRbeta analysis, collaborators shipped samples as frozen whole blood, isolated PBMCs, or DNA extracted from either of those sample types. Sequenced sample: peripheral blood. The sequence links TRBV29-1 to TRBJ1-2, and the D gene may be TRBD1, 6 bases matching. This clonotype was obtained from a woman aged 55-75 years with acute or convalescent COVID-19. This receptor carries the CDR3 CRVDTGNYGYTF. The nucleotides read TGCAGGGTCGATACAGGGAACTATGGCTACACCTTC.